A selection of T cell receptor beta chains follows, all from one sample in a study of blood T cell repertoires in COVID-19. The table came from immunoSEQ multiplex PCR; TCRdb's copy has only in-frame clones and leaves some out. The repertoire holds 150,000 to 200,000 clones, with approximately 95% as singletons. The sequenced sample consisted of peripheral blood. These receptors all stem from a woman aged 60-70 years with COVID-19, enrolled during active disease. Each CDR3 is given with its conserved first and last residue. The D gene is left open where the match is weak. Size is omitted from some rows. Given values are once, few, many or a class for expanded clones.

size	V	J	D	DNA	CDR3
NA	TRBV5-8	TRBJ1-3	NA	TGTGCCAGCAGCTTGCGCGGTGGAAACACCATATATTTT	CASSLRGGNTIYF
few	TRBV7-3	TRBJ1-5	NA	TGTGCCAGCCCCACAAGTCTCAATCAGCCCCAGCATTTT	CASPTSLNQPQHF
NA	TRBV2	TRBJ1-4	TRBD1	TGTGCCAGCAGTGAAGGTGGACAGGGAGGTGAGGAACTGTTTTTT	CASSEGGQGGEELFF
NA	TRBV19	TRBJ1-1	NA	TGTGCCAGTAACGAGGGGAACACTGAAGCTTTCTTT	CASNEGNTEAFF
NA	TRBV19	TRBJ2-7	NA	TGTGCCAGTAAGGAGGGGGCCACCTACGAGCAGTACTTC	CASKEGATYEQYF
NA	TRBV7-2	TRBJ1-2	NA	TGTGCCAGCAGCCCTGGGGACGGGAGGGATGGCTACACCTTC	CASSPGDGRDGYTF
NA	TRBV6-2/TRBV6-3	TRBJ2-5	TRBD2	TGTGCCAGCAGTCGTAGACTAGCGGGGGATTACCAAGAGACCCAGTACTTC	CASSRRLAGDYQETQYF
NA	TRBV7-2	TRBJ1-4	NA	TGTGCCAGCAGCTTCCGGGACATTAATGAAAAACTGTTTTTT	CASSFRDINEKLFF
NA	TRBV4-2	TRBJ1-1	TRBD1	TGTGCCAGCAGCCAAGCGACAGGGGGGGTTACTGAAGCTTTCTTT	CASSQATGGVTEAFF
NA	TRBV7-3	TRBJ1-1	NA	TGTGCCAGCAGCTTAGGTGGAGCGAACACTGAAGCTTTCTTT	CASSLGGANTEAFF
NA	TRBV7-3	TRBJ2-1	TRBD2	TGTGCCAGCAGCTTAGGTCTAGCGGGGGAGTCAGGGAATGAGCAGTTCTTC	CASSLGLAGESGNEQFF
NA	TRBV5-5	TRBJ1-4	TRBD1	TGTGCCAGCAGCCTCCCGACAGGGGGTAATGAAAAACTGTTTTTT	CASSLPTGGNEKLFF
NA	TRBV21-1	TRBJ1-5	NA	TGTGCCAGCAGTCGGGGGTCTTCAAATCAGCCCCAGCATTTT	CASSRGSSNQPQHF
NA	TRBV5-1	TRBJ2-7	TRBD1	TGCGCCAGCAGCTTGGACGGACAGGGTATCTACGAGCAGTACTTC	CASSLDGQGIYEQYF
NA	TRBV6-6	TRBJ1-2	TRBD1	TGTGCCAGCAGTTGGGACAGAATCTCTTATGGCTACACCTTC	CASSWDRISYGYTF
NA	TRBV27	TRBJ2-7	NA	TGTGCCAGCAGTCCCCCCGGACAAATCTACGAGCAGTACTTC	CASSPPGQIYEQYF
NA	TRBV18	TRBJ1-5	TRBD1	TGTGCCAGCTCACCAGGACAGGGGGTTAGACAGCCCCAGCATTTT	CASSPGQGVRQPQHF
NA	TRBV7-8	TRBJ1-2	NA	TGTGCCAGCAGCTTAGAACCCGCAGGGAATATAGGTGGCTACACCTTC	CASSLEPAGNIGGYTF
NA	TRBV29-1	TRBJ1-2	NA	TGCAGCGTTGAACAGGCGGGGGCGCGAGGGCATGGCTACACCTTC	CSVEQAGARGHGYTF
NA	TRBV19	TRBJ2-6	NA	TGTGCCAGTCGGGATCTCTCTGGGGCCAACGTCCTGACTTTC	CASRDLSGANVLTF
NA	TRBV5-1	TRBJ2-7	TRBD1	TGCGCCAGCAGCTTGAGGGGGCAGAACTACGAGCAGTACTTC	CASSLRGQNYEQYF
once	TRBV18	TRBJ1-1	NA	TGTGCCAGCTCACCCCCCGCGAGGCAAGCTTTCTTT	CASSPPARQAFF
NA	TRBV5-1	TRBJ2-5	NA	TGCGCCAGCAGCTTGTCCGGAGGGGAGACCCAGTACTTC	CASSLSGGETQYF
once	TRBV3-1/TRBV3-2	TRBJ1-2	TRBD1	TGTGCCAGCAGCCCAGAGACAGGGGGCCTCTATGGCTACACCTTC	CASSPETGGLYGYTF
NA	TRBV5-1	TRBJ2-3	NA	TGCGCCAGCAGCTTGACTAGCCCAGATACGCAGTATTTT	CASSLTSPDTQYF
once	TRBV3-1/TRBV3-2	TRBJ2-1	TRBD2	TGTGCCAGCAGCAACGGACTAGACTACAATGAGCAGTTCTTC	CASSNGLDYNEQFF
NA	TRBV5-4	TRBJ1-2	TRBD1	TGTGCCAGCCGTGATGGACAGGAAGGTTTCGACTATGGCTACACCTTC	CASRDGQEGFDYGYTF
NA	TRBV5-1	TRBJ1-4	NA	TGCGCCAGCAGCTTGGTTGCAGGCAGGGCCCAGGGTGAAAAACTGTTTTTT	CASSLVAGRAQGEKLFF
NA	TRBV6-2/TRBV6-3	TRBJ1-6	NA	TGTGCCAGCAGTCTTAGGAGGCCACCCCTCCACTTT	CASSLRRPPLHF
NA	TRBV5-6	TRBJ1-5	TRBD1	TGTGCCAGCAGCATTCAACAGGGGGGCAATCAGCCCCAGCATTTT	CASSIQQGGNQPQHF
NA	TRBV5-1	TRBJ2-3	NA	TGCGCCAGCAGCTTGTTCAGGGCTACCACAGATACGCAGTATTTT	CASSLFRATTDTQYF
NA	TRBV5-8	TRBJ2-3	TRBD1	TGTGCCAGCAGTGACAGGGTCACTCGAGATACGCAGTATTTT	CASSDRVTRDTQYF
NA	TRBV7-9	TRBJ1-5	NA	TGTGCCAGCAGCGAGAACAGCGGGGGCAATCAGCCCCAGCATTTT	CASSENSGGNQPQHF
NA	TRBV30	TRBJ1-3	NA	TGTGCCTGGAGGCAACCGGTAGAGGATAACACCATATATTTT	CAWRQPVEDNTIYF
NA	TRBV6-5	TRBJ1-2	NA	TGTGCCAGCAGGGCTAACTCCGGGGGCTACACCTTC	CASRANSGGYTF
NA	TRBV4-3	TRBJ1-2	TRBD1	TGCGCCAGCAGCCAAGAAGTGAGGGGGCTATATGGCTACACCTTC	CASSQEVRGLYGYTF
once	TRBV6-5	TRBJ1-2	TRBD1	TGTGCCAGCAGCAGGGACAGGGGTGGTGGCTACACCTTC	CASSRDRGGGYTF
NA	TRBV7-6	TRBJ1-4	TRBD1	TGTGCCAGCAGCTTAGGATTCAGGGGGCGGCCCGGGAAACTGTTTTTT	CASSLGFRGRPGKLFF
NA	TRBV6-2/TRBV6-3	TRBJ2-3	NA	TGTGCCAGCAGTTATAACGGGAGAGATACGCAGTATTTT	CASSYNGRDTQYF
once	TRBV7-2	TRBJ1-2	NA	TGTGCCAGCCAGTCCCTGAACTATGGCTACACCTTC	CASQSLNYGYTF
NA	TRBV24-1	TRBJ2-2	TRBD1	TGTGCCACCAGCGCCGGGACAGGGAGTGGGACCGGGGAGCTGTTTTTT	CATSAGTGSGTGELFF
NA	TRBV7-3	TRBJ1-1	NA	TGTGCCAGCAGCTCCCCTGGAGGACGTGAAGCTTTCTTT	CASSSPGGREAFF
NA	TRBV7-2	TRBJ2-2	TRBD2	TGTGCCAGCAGTCCGCGCGGGGGAACGAACACCGGGGAGCTGTTTTTT	CASSPRGGTNTGELFF
NA	TRBV5-1	TRBJ2-3	TRBD1	TGCGCCAGCAGCTTAAACCAGGGGGGCACAGATACGCAGTATTTT	CASSLNQGGTDTQYF
NA	TRBV14	TRBJ2-3	TRBD2	TGTGCCAGCAGCCCCTTCAGCGGGGGAGGAAGCACAGATACGCAGTATTTT	CASSPFSGGGSTDTQYF
once	TRBV6-5	TRBJ1-5	TRBD1	TGTGCCAGCAGTCCGGACAGGGGTTTAATGAAGCCCCAGCATTTT	CASSPDRGLMKPQHF
NA	TRBV5-4	TRBJ1-2	TRBD1	TGTGCCAGCAGCCCGGAGGGACAGTCCCTTAACTATGGCTACACCTTC	CASSPEGQSLNYGYTF
NA	TRBV6-5	TRBJ1-2	NA	TGTGCCAGCAGAGAGTTGGGCAGGGTAATAAATGGCTACACCTTC	CASRELGRVINGYTF
NA	TRBV7-9	TRBJ2-2	NA	TGTGCCAGCCGAAGTTCCGACAGCAACACCGGGGAGCTGTTTTTT	CASRSSDSNTGELFF
NA	TRBV7-3	TRBJ2-5	NA	TGTGCCAGCAGCTTAACGTCCGGTGGGACCCAGTACTTC	CASSLTSGGTQYF
NA	TRBV6-5	TRBJ2-1	NA	TGTGCCAGCACAGGGCCCTACAATGAGCAGTTCTTC	CASTGPYNEQFF
NA	TRBV5-8	TRBJ1-5	TRBD1	TGTGCCAGCGGGGACAGGCCTAATCAGCCCCAGCATTTT	CASGDRPNQPQHF
NA	TRBV27	TRBJ2-1	TRBD2	TGTGCCAGCAGTTCCCTGAGGAAGGGGCTAGCGGGGGTTTCCAATGAGCAGTTCTTC	CASSSLRKGLAGVSNEQFF